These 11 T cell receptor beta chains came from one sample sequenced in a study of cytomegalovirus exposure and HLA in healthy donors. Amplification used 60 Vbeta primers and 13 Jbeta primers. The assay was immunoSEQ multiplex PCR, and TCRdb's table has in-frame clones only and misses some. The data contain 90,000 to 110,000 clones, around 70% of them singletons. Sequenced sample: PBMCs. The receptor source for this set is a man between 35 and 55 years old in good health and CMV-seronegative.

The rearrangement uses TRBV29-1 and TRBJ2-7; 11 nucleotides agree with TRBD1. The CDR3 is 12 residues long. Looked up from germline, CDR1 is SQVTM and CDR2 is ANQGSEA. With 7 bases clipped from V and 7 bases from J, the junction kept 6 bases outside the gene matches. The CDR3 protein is CSGGTGGGEQYF. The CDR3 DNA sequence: TGCAGCGGGGGGACAGGGGGTGGAGAGCAGTACTTC.

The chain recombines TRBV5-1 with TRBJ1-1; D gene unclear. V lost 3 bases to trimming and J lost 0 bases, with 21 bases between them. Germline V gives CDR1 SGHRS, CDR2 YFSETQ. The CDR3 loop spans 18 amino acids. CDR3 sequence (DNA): TGCGCCAGCAGCTCACATATCAGGAGGGCGAAGTTGAACACTGAAGCTTTCTTT. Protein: CASSSHIRRAKLNTEAFF.

The CDR3 sequence is CASSSRHGREQYF. The CDR3 DNA sequence: TGTGCCAGCAGCTCCAGACACGGTCGGGAGCAGTACTTC. The rearrangement uses TRBV7-2 and TRBJ2-7; D uncertain. CDR3 length equals 13 residues. Trimming cost V 4 bases and J 7 bases, with 14 bases left between them. CDR1 SGHTA and CDR2 FQGNSA come from the germline V gene.

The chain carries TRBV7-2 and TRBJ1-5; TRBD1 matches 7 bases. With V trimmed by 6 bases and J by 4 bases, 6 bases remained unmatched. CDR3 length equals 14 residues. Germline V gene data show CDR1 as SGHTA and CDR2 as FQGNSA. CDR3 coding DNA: TGTGCCAGCAGTCCAGACAGGGTGAATCAGCCCCAGCATTTT. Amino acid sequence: CASSPDRVNQPQHF.

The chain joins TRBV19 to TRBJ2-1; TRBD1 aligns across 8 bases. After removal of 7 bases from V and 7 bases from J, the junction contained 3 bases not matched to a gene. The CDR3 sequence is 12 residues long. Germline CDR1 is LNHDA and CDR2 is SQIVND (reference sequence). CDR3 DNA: TGTGCCAGTATGGGACAGGTAAATGAGCAGTTCTTC. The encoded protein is CASMGQVNEQFF.

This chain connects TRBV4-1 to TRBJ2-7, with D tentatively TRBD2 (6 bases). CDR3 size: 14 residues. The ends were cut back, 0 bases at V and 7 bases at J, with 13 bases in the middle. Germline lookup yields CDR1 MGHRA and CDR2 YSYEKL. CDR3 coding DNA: TGCGCCAGCAGCCAAGAAGAGGAGGGTGAGGAGCAGTACTTC. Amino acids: CASSQEEEGEEQYF.

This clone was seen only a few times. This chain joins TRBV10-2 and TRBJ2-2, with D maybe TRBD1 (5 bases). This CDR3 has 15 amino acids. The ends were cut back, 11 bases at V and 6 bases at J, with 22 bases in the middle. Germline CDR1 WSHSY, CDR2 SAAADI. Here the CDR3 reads CAAWKAAGQAGELFF. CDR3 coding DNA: TGCGCCGCTTGGAAAGCAGCAGGGCAGGCCGGGGAGCTGTTTTTT.

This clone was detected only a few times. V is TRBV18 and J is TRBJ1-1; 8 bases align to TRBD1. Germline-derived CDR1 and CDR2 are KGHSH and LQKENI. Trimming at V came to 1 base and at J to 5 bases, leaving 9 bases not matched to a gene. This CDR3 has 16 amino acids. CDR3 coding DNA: TGTGCCAGCTCACCACTGGACAGGGCCCGGGGGACTGAAGCTTTCTTT. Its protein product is CASSPLDRARGTEAFF.

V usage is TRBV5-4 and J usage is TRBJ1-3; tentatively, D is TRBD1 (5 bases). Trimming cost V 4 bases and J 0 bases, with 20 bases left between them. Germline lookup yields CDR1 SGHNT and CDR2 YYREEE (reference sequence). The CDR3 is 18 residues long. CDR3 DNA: TGTGCCAGCAGCCCCGGCGGGGCAGGCTCGAGCTCTGGAAACACCATATATTTT. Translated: CASSPGGAGSSSGNTIYF.

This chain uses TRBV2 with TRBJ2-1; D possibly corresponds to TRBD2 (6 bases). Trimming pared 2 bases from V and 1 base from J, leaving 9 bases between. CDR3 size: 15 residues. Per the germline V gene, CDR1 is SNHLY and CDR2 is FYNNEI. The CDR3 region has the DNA TGTGCCAGCAGTGAACCGGGACTGTCCTACAATGAGCAGTTCTTC. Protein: CASSEPGLSYNEQFF.

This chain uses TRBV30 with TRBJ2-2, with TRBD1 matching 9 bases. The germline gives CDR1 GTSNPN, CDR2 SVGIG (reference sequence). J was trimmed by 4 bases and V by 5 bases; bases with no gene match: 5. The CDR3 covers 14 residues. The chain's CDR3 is CAWDPTGGTGELFF. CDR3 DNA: TGTGCCTGGGATCCGACAGGGGGCACCGGGGAGCTGTTTTTT.